This record concerns one T cell receptor beta chain sequence. The target antigen is unknown. The sample belongs to a study of CD8 T cells in Susac syndrome. Study results and caveats: As the study acknowledged, the number of individuals in its TCR sequencing and HLA analysis was relatively small.

Random hexamers served to reverse transcribe roughly 0.45 to 1 ug RNA. Across 54 Vbeta and 13 Jbeta, TCR beta CDR3 was amplified with immunoSEQ multiplex PCR. From the immunoSEQ multiplex PCR reads, TCRdb called clonotypes with MiXCR, one entry per CDR3 protein. The table has more than 200,000 distinct CDR3 sequences, approximately 90% seen once. The authors sequenced TCR beta from blood CD8+ and CD4+ T cells. Treatment-naive patients with stable or active relapsing-remitting disease served as multiple sclerosis controls. CDR3 length equals 17 residues. Germline V gives CDR1 WSHSY, CDR2 SAAADI. V was trimmed by 3 bases and J by 0 bases, leaving 14 bases between them.

Sample: CD8+ T cells from PBMCs. This chain connects TRBV10-2 to TRBJ1-4; the D is unclear. The source of this sequence is a human donor with multiple sclerosis. CDR3 sequence: CASSDGEILATNEKLFF. The CDR3 DNA is TGCGCCAGCAGTGATGGGGAAATACTCGCAACTAATGAAAAACTGTTTTTT.